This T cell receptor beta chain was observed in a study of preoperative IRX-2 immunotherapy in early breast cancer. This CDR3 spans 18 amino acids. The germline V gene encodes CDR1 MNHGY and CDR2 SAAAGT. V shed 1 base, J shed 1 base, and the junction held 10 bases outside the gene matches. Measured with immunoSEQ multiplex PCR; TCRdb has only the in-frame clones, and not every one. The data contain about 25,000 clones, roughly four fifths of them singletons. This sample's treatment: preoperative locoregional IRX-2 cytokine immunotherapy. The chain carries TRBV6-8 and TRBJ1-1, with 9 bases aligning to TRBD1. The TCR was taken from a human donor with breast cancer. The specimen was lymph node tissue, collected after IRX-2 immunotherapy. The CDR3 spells CASSYLSQGAGRNTEAFF. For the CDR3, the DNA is TGTGCCAGCAGTTACTTATCACAGGGGGCGGGGAGGAACACTGAAGCTTTCTTT.